The source of this T cell receptor (beta chain) is a study of cytomegalovirus exposure and HLA in healthy donors. CDR1 and CDR2 (germline): SGHNT, YENEEA. CDR3 length equals 15 residues. The V and J ends lost 5 bases and 3 bases, in that order; junction bases with no gene match: 4. This PCR relied on a set of 60 Vbeta primers and 13 Jbeta primers. Assay: immunoSEQ multiplex PCR; the TCRdb copy retains only in-frame clones and omits some. This listing includes approximately 92,000 clones. The sample taken for sequencing was PBMCs. The chain uses TRBV11-3 and TRBJ2-3; 11 nucleotides agree with TRBD2. The source of this sequence is a woman aged 25-40 years in good health and CMV-seronegative. The CDR3 coding sequence is TGTGCCAGCAGCCCCCGACTAGCGGGGACAGATACGCAGTATTTT. Amino acid sequence: CASSPRLAGTDTQYF.